This entry is about one T cell receptor beta chain. Its target is unknown. Treatment reported: around 19 received Ad26.COV2.S at low or high dose, single or two shots; roughly five received placebo; per-sample allocation not given. Day 63 after the first vaccine or placebo injection was the time point for sampling. The data were taken from a study of Ad26.COV2.S vaccination and SARS-CoV-2 variants. Study summary: Ad26.COV2.S shots went into the muscle once or twice, 56 days apart.

Per the germline V gene, CDR1 is SGHDT and CDR2 is YYEEEE. V was pared by 5 bases and J by 1 base, with 14 bases between. The CDR3 sequence is 15 residues long. Overall study findings and caveats: Vaccine recipients surpassed placebo recipients in spike-specific TCR breadth. It is possible that the TCR breadth and depth analyses underestimated the total T cell responses.

The protocol was immunoSEQ multiplex PCR, while the TCRdb copy is restricted to in-frame clones and leaves out a portion. The table shows 400,000 to 500,000 clones, with roughly 90% occurring only once. Sample: peripheral blood, taken in a trial of Ad26.COV2.S vaccine versus placebo. This sequence originates from a person aged 18-65 years who received the Ad26.COV2.S COVID-19 vaccine or a placebo. The rearrangement uses TRBV5-6 and TRBJ2-3; no clear D. The CDR3 spells CASRTQWPGTDTQYF. The CDR3 DNA reads as TGTGCCAGCAGAACCCAGTGGCCGGGCACAGATACGCAGTATTTT.